Below are 8 T cell receptor beta chains sequenced from a single sample in a study of blood T cell repertoires in COVID-19. Profiled with immunoSEQ multiplex PCR; TCRdb holds only in-frame clones, not every one. The table includes about 61,000 clones, roughly 88% detected once. Sequenced: peripheral blood. These receptors all stem from a woman older than 75 with active COVID-19.

V and J are TRBV6-2 or TRBV6-3 and TRBJ2-3; 7 positions agree with TRBD2. The CDR3 extends over 17 amino acids. Trimming took 4 bases from V and 0 from J; bases not matched to a gene: 10. From germline, CDR1 is MNHEY and CDR2 SVGEGT. Written as DNA, the CDR3 is TGTGCCAGCAGTTCCACCTCTTCCGGGGGGAGCACAGATACGCAGTATTTT. It encodes CASSSTSSGGSTDTQYF.

The V and J genes are TRBV7-2 and TRBJ2-5, with D possibly matching TRBD2 (7 bases). CDR1 and CDR2 (germline): SGHTA, FQGNSA. V lost 9 bases and J lost 1, with 15 bases in between. The CDR3 spans 14 residues. The DNA for the CDR3 is TGTGCCAGTTCTTTCGGGGGGCTCCAAGAGACCCAGTACTTC. Protein sequence: CASSFGGLQETQYF.

The chain recombines TRBV6-2 or TRBV6-3 with TRBJ1-1, with 7 positions matching TRBD1. V lost 2 bases and J lost 5; bases outside the gene matches: 8. The CDR3 is 15 amino acids. Germline V gives CDR1 MNHEY, CDR2 SVGEGT. CDR3 DNA sequence: TGTGCCAGCAGTTACAGGGGGCCTATGTGGACTGAAGCTTTCTTT. Residues: CASSYRGPMWTEAFF.

V is TRBV24-1 and J is TRBJ1-5, with 7 bases lining up with TRBD1. There are 17 residues in the CDR3. V shed 4 bases, J shed 4 bases, and the junction held 12 bases outside the gene matches. Per germline, CDR1 KGHDR and CDR2 SFDVKD. As DNA, the CDR3 is TGTGCCACCAGTGAGGGAGAGTACAGGGGCCCAAATCAGCCCCAGCATTTT. Protein: CATSEGEYRGPNQPQHF.

The V gene is TRBV5-5, the J gene TRBJ2-1; the D is unclear. Trimming removed 4 bases at V and 8 bases at J, with 7 bases between. The CDR3 length is 11 residues. Germline V gives CDR1 SGHKS, CDR2 YYEKEE (reference sequence). The CDR3 loop is CASSPFYEQFF. CDR3 nucleotide sequence: TGTGCCAGCAGCCCTTTTTATGAGCAGTTCTTC.

The chain couples TRBV6-6 to TRBJ2-1, with D tentatively TRBD2 (5 bases). Germline V gives CDR1 MNHNY, CDR2 SVGAGI (reference sequence). V shed 4 bases and J shed 10 bases, with 17 bases lying between them. This CDR3 has 14 amino acids. The CDR3 nucleotides are TGTGCCAGCAGTTCCTCAGACGGGCGCGGGGAGCAGTTCTTC. Translating gives CASSSSDGRGEQFF.

This clone has only a few counts. The chain combines TRBV9 with TRBJ2-5, with 7 bases fitting TRBD2. CDR1 and CDR2 (germline): SGDLS, YYNGEE. The V gene end was trimmed by 2 bases and the J gene end by 5 bases; junction bases not matched to a gene: 6. The CDR3 spans 14 residues. CDR3 DNA sequence: TGTGCCAGCAGCGTCCGGGGGGAATCGGAGACCCAGTACTTC. This gives the protein CASSVRGESETQYF.

This clone was picked up a small number of times. The V and J genes are TRBV5-6 and TRBJ2-1, with TRBD1 matching over 7 bases. The CDR3 contains 18 residues. Germline CDR1 is SGHDT and CDR2 is YYEEEE. With V trimmed by 3 bases and J by 5 bases, 17 bases remained unmatched. CDR3 amino acids: CASSSPPRQGRADNEQFF. The CDR3, as DNA: TGTGCCAGCAGCTCTCCCCCGAGACAGGGAAGGGCGGACAATGAGCAGTTCTTC.